This TCR beta chain derives from a study of cytomegalovirus exposure and HLA in healthy donors. Study-level background: Of 300 to 500 genotyped donors, more than 70% clustered with self-reported Caucasian donors.

Concerning this clone: Its matching antigen is unknown.

General study results and limits: Cytomegalovirus status was reportedly diagnosed by the classifier with high specificity and sensitivity. It is likely that the observed cluster of highly shared sequence variants was a sequencing artifact.

Germline V gives CDR1 MNHNY, CDR2 SVGAGI (reference sequence). The CDR3 is made up of 15 amino acids. V was pared by 0 bases and J by 4 bases, with 12 bases between. This PCR relied on a set of 60 Vbeta primers and 13 Jbeta primers. Clones were read by immunoSEQ multiplex PCR, and TCRdb kept only the in-frame ones, dropping some. The sample carries some 130,000 clones, 70% to 80% recorded once. The specimen was PBMCs. The chain recombines TRBV6-6 with TRBJ1-1, with a tentative D call TRBD1 (5 bases). This receptor was taken from a man aged 35-49 years in good health and CMV-seropositive. DNA for the CDR3: TGTGCCAGCAGTTACTCGGGGGGGGAAGGCACTGAAGCTTTCTTT. Translation gives CASSYSGGEGTEAFF.